There are many counts of the clone carrying this TCR beta chain. The sample comes from a study of T-cell memory formation after mild COVID-19. One entry per CDR3 protein, called by TCRdb with MiXCR from the 5' RACE reads. Of 350,000 to 450,000 distinct CDR3 sequences in the sample, under 30% were seen once. Trimming removed 3 bases at V and 2 bases at J, with 9 bases between. This CDR3 is built from 14 residues. The sequenced material came from PBMCs or a T cell subset sorted from them (not recorded which). This receptor was identified in an adult woman who had mild COVID-19 (a few samples of this study predate the infection). Cell type and time point are not known. The V and J genes are TRBV12-3 or TRBV12-4 and TRBJ2-3; a possible D gene is TRBD1 (5 bases). CDR3 nucleotides: TGTGCCAGCAGTTTGTCTGGGGCCACAGATACGCAGTATTTT. Translation gives CASSLSGATDTQYF.